The source of this TCR beta chain is a study of T cell repertoires in cytomegalovirus infection. In regard to this clonotype: What it binds is not known.

Study observations and caveats: Dominating the ex vivo response were HLA-C-restricted CMV-specific TCR beta clonotypes.

CDR1 is DFQATT, CDR2 SNEGSKA, per germline (reference sequence). The ends were cut back, 4 bases at V and 5 bases at J, with 12 bases in the middle. This CDR3 is built from 13 residues. Each CDR3 protein is one row after TCRdb ran MiXCR on the reads. The repertoire holds more than 400,000 distinct CDR3 sequences, around 27% seen once, with under 15% in the top ten. The TCR sequence derives from a human donor in good health (CMV status not recorded). Some clones in this sample may be carry-over from other donors' samples. The sequencing sample was made of PBMCs. The rearrangement links TRBV20-1 to TRBJ2-1; D call uncertain. The CDR3 nucleotides are TGCAGTGCTATCAGTAGGTCCAACAATGAGCAGTTCTTC. Translating gives CSAISRSNNEQFF.